Included here is one T cell receptor beta chain sequence, with context. The antigen is undetermined. This sample was included in a study of CD4+ T cells in melanoma. Study outcomes and limitations: In melanoma, neoantigen-specific CD4+ T cells reportedly differed in differentiation state. CD8+ T cell, macrophage and B cell function reportedly correlated with neoantigen-specific CD4+ T cells.

Assay used: immunoSEQ multiplex PCR; TCRdb lists only in-frame clones, some missing. Here the sample spans some 6,800 clones, roughly half being singletons. V shed 2 bases, J shed 4 bases, and the junction held 0 bases outside the gene matches. Germline assignment: CDR1 SGHRS and CDR2 YFSETQ. CDR3 length equals 13 residues. The V call is TRBV5-1, the J call TRBJ1-5; 7 nucleotides align to TRBD1. This clonotype was obtained from a human donor with melanoma. Sample: cells from a culture (not recorded whether cultured in vitro). This CDR3 reads CASSFRGNQPQHF. In DNA, the CDR3 is TGCGCCAGCAGCTTCAGGGGGAATCAGCCCCAGCATTTT.